This TCR beta chain was captured in a study of T cells in Graves' hyperthyroidism and ophthalmopathy. Looking at the study overall: Initial diagnosis, before any treatment, was when peripheral blood was collected. Study-wide results and limits: Patients with ophthalmopathy were separated from those with stable hyperthyroidism by a 13 V-J model. Median prediction lead before ophthalmopathy onset was around seven months with the model.

Any patient presenting with uncontrolled infection, other autoimmune disease, pregnancy or lactation was left out. This clonotype was detected a few times. Its matching antigen is unknown. The germline CDR1 and CDR2 sequences are SGHAT and FQNNGV. V dropped 5 bases and J dropped 0 bases, with 8 bases sitting between them. The CDR3 has 14 residues. The TCR beta CDR3 regions underwent amplification using RNA transcripts as the source. A set of HTBI primers served as the primers for a first-round RT-PCR of the TCR CDR3. TCRdb itself ran the multiplex PCR reads through MiXCR, one entry per CDR3 protein. This table has fewer than 500,000 distinct CDR3 sequences, roughly 14% appearing once.

This receptor was taken from a man aged 25 to 40 with Graves' hyperthyroidism that later progressed to Graves' ophthalmopathy. Sequencing was performed on blood. The rearrangement links TRBV11-2 to TRBJ2-4; the D is unclear. The CDR3 nucleotides are TGTGCCAGCAGCCTTCCACTAGCCAAAAACATTCAGTACTTC. It encodes CASSLPLAKNIQYF.